This T cell receptor (beta chain) was sequenced in a study of shared clonotypes between healthy human individuals. In the study overall: The study drew on a couple of women and a few men aged 18 to 49 as donors.

As originally analysed: ImmunoSEQ supplied junction-only sequences lacking quality scores, so filtering was different. The method was immunoSEQ multiplex PCR; TCRdb's version includes in-frame clones alone and lacks a portion of them. That table is the source of V, J and clone size, and D and trimming were worked out from the DNA. This table has approximately 2.5 million clones, around nine tenths appearing once. The CDR3 runs to 10 residues. Germline CDR1 GTSNPN, CDR2 SVGIG (reference sequence). Trimming cost V 7 bases and J 8 bases, with 11 bases left between them. This TCR was sampled from a man younger than 35 in good health. Sequenced sample: naive CD4+ T cells sorted from blood. Subset here: CD45RA+ positively selected. V and J are TRBV30 and TRBJ1-2; D unresolved. CDR3: CAFESGGYTF. In DNA form, the CDR3 reads TGTGCCTTCGAGTCAGGCGGCTACACCTTC. The full variable domain, rest sourced from reference TRBV30 and TRBJ1-2, is SQTIHQWPATLVQPVGSPLSLECTVEGTSNPNLYWYRQAAGRGLQLLFYSVGIGQISSEVPQNLSASRPQDRQFILSSKKLLLSDSGFYLCAFESGGYTFGSGTRLTVV.